Included here is one T cell receptor beta chain sequence, with context. The specificity of this receptor is unknown. No much larger clone is present one base from it, and per-base qualities are unavailable. The entry originates in a study of radiotherapy plus CTLA-4 blockade in lung cancer (dated by TCRdb to the late 2010s). For the wider study: Among enrolled patients, around 18% had an objective response and approximately 30% reached disease control. The study at large found these results: After treatment with radiotherapy and ipilimumab, TCR clones that originated in tumors expanded in peripheral blood. Early dynamic changes in blood T cell clones, together with increased serum interferon-beta after radiation, were reported as the strongest predictors of response.

Library creation used the immunoSEQ multiplex PCR assay. TCRdb mirrors the immuneACCESS table, restricted to in-frame sequences. Some clones are absent from its copies; in checked studies, under half trace to an unresolved V gene, and the reason for the others is unknown. The sample table lists about 88,000 clones, approximately 79% of them with a count of one. The biggest ten clones account for around an eighth of the sample. The study tested focal radiation therapy combined with CTLA-4 blockade (ipilimumab) in patients with chemo-refractory metastatic non-small-cell lung cancer. This receptor was identified in a human donor with non-small cell lung cancer that progressed on radiotherapy plus ipilimumab. The material sequenced was peripheral blood, taken from a patient treated with radiotherapy plus ipilimumab.

The CDR3 has the sequence CASSSPFDRGLTNYGYTF. The DNA sequence reads TGTGCCAGCAGCTCCCCTTTCGACAGGGGCCTCACTAACTATGGCTACACCTTC. Recombination connected TRBV5-4 to TRBJ1-2; a stretch of 8 junction bases matches TRBD1. Trimmed from V: 3 bases; trimmed from J: 0 bases; junction bases lacking a gene match: 13. The CDR3, cysteine through phenylalanine, is 18 amino acids long. Only the CDR3 portion is preserved as DNA: 54 bases, with reading frame beginning at the first base. Looking up the germline V gene (reference sequence) yields CDR1 SGHNT and CDR2 YYREEE.